One sample yielded the 5 T cell receptor beta chains listed below, sequenced in a study of cytomegalovirus exposure and HLA in healthy donors. It was with 60 Vbeta and 13 Jbeta primers that the PCR ran. Data came from immunoSEQ multiplex PCR; TCRdb stores just in-frame clones and leaves some out. This table lists roughly 120,000 clones. Sequencing input: PBMCs. The receptors shown here come from a man aged 25 to 40 in good health and CMV-seronegative.

The chain combines TRBV29-1 with TRBJ2-2, with a tentative D call TRBD2 (6 bases). V shed 4 bases and J shed 4 bases, with 19 bases lying between them. CDR1 is SQVTM and CDR2 is ANQGSEA in the germline V gene. This CDR3 contains 16 residues. CDR3 sequence: CSVVALGGPGTGELFF. DNA for the CDR3: TGCAGCGTTGTCGCGTTAGGAGGGCCAGGCACCGGGGAGCTGTTTTTT.

J is TRBJ2-7 and V is TRBV10-3; 10 bases map to TRBD2. The J segment lost 3 bases and the V segment lost 8 bases, leaving 7 bases of the junction unmatched. The CDR3 sequence is 14 residues long. From germline, CDR1 is ENHRY and CDR2 SYGVKD. The CDR3: CAIQSSGGDYEQYF. DNA for the CDR3: TGTGCCATCCAATCGAGCGGGGGGGACTACGAGCAGTACTTC.

V usage is TRBV27 and J usage is TRBJ2-7, with 8 bases that match TRBD1. In germline, CDR1 is MNHEY, CDR2 SMNVEV (reference sequence). The CDR3 spans 16 residues. V lost 3 bases to trimming and J lost 3 bases; unmatched junction nucleotides: 10. In DNA form, the CDR3 reads TGTGCCAGCAGTTTTCTCGGACAGGGCCTAATCTACGAGCAGTACTTC. Its protein product is CASSFLGQGLIYEQYF.

The chain recombines TRBV6-4 with TRBJ1-2, with TRBD1 identical over 11 bases. Germline V gene data show CDR1 as MRHNA and CDR2 as SNTAGT. The CDR3 has 15 residues. With V trimmed by 10 bases and J by 2 bases, 9 bases remained unmatched. This CDR3 reads CATSSWTGGNYGYTF. As DNA, the CDR3 is TGTGCCACTTCTTCCTGGACAGGGGGCAACTATGGCTACACCTTC.

V and J are TRBV5-1 and TRBJ2-1; 10 bases agree with TRBD1. The germline V gene has CDR1 SGHRS and CDR2 YFSETQ. This CDR3 has 19 amino acids. Trimming removed 3 bases from V and 2 bases from J; junction bases left unmatched: 14. The CDR3 sequence: CASSSHSGQGHATYNEQFF. CDR3 nucleotide sequence: TGCGCCAGCAGCTCGCACTCGGGACAGGGGCACGCAACCTACAATGAGCAGTTCTTC. Together with reference TRBV5-1 and TRBJ2-1, the CDR3 gives the full variable domain: KAGVTQTPRYLIKTRGQQVTLSCSPISGHRSVSWYQQTPGQGLQFLFEYFSETQRNKGNFPGRFSGRQFSNSRSEMNVSTLELGDSALYLCASSSHSGQGHATYNEQFFGPGTRLTVL.